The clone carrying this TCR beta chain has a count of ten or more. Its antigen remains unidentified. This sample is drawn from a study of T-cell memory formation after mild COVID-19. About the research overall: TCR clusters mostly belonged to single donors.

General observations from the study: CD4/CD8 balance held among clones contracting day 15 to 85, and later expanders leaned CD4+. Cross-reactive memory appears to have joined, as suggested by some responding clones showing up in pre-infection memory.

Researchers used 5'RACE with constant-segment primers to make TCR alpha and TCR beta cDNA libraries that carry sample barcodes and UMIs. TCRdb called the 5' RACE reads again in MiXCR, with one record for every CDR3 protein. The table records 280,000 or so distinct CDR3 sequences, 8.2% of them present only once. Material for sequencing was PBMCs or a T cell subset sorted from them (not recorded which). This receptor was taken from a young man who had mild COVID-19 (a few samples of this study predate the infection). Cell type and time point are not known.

In DNA form, the CDR3 reads TGTGCCAGCAGGGGGACTAGCGGATCAGATACGCAGTATTTT. Encoded protein: CASRGTSGSDTQYF. The V call is TRBV12-3 or TRBV12-4, the J call TRBJ2-3, with 11 bases identical to TRBD2. V lost 6 bases and J lost 4; bases outside the gene matches: 3. CDR3 length: 14 residues.